This T cell receptor (beta chain) emerged from a study of cytomegalovirus exposure and HLA in healthy donors (TCRdb year 2017). Regarding the study in general: A later analysis indicated that the 95 to 150 validation repertoires were generated on the platform also employed for the 700 or so repertoires of the first cohort. Besides the first cohort of about 730 subjects, a separate validation cohort made up of 95 to 150 different subjects was used. To predict cytomegalovirus infection status, the study brought together high-throughput TCR immunosequencing, statistical association of individual TCRs with disease status, and machine learning. The study aimed to test whether signatures of past pathogen exposure could be identified by cataloging public T cell receptors.

The paper's findings and limits, for the study overall: According to the authors, the approach could potentially be generalized to other disease states and immunological phenotypes. A later analysis had no HLA typing for the validation cohort, so co-occurrence there was scored across all 120 repertoires. Most TCR sequences were seen in very few donors, while some public TCRs were found in many individuals. The study gave a list of roughly 150 TCR beta chains associated with cytomegalovirus. Of the cluster scores, 85% to 95% were above 0 in a later analysis, which found that TCRs clustered in the first cohort also tended to co-occur in the 120 validation repertoires. In both the original and validation cohorts, the classifier was reported to diagnose cytomegalovirus status with high specificity and sensitivity. A few of the identified cytomegalovirus-associated TCR beta chains were confirmed in vitro to be specific for cytomegalovirus antigens.

Preparation of the library involved the immunoSEQ multiplex PCR assay. The original methods were these. A statistical classification framework was built for diagnosing cytomegalovirus status from the catalog of TCR beta chain sequences. TCRdb re-hosts the immuneACCESS table, in-frame sequences only. Its copies lack some clones; in the studies checked, an unresolved V gene accounts for under half of them, and the cause for the rest is not known. V, J and clone size are taken as reported in that table, and D and trimming were inferred from the DNA itself. This sample comprises around 140,000 clones, 87% of them detected only once. The ten largest make up 3.5% to 5% of the sample. Donors formed part of the validation cohort, which comprised about 120 subjects and was distinct from the first cohort of under 800 subjects. As to this clone: What this receptor recognizes is not known. There are no base qualities to consult, and no much larger clone falls within one base.

Sequenced: PBMCs. This receptor was taken from a man younger than 30 in good health and CMV-seropositive.

The CDR3 region has the sequence CASSSATGGNQPQHF. DNA sequence: TGTGCCAGCAGCTCCGCGACAGGGGGCAATCAGCCCCAGCATTTT. The V and J genes are TRBV7-9 and TRBJ1-5; the junction holds 8 bases that match TRBD1. CDR1 and CDR2 are drawn from the germline V gene (reference sequence): SEHNR, FQNEAQ. From the cysteine up to the phenylalanine, the CDR3 has a length of 15 residues. Here the CDR3 DNA is all that survives: 45 bases in frame from base 1. Germline trimming: 4 bases from V, 2 bases from J; junction bases outside gene matches: 4. Reference TRBV7-9 and TRBJ1-5 proteins supply the regions before and after the CDR3; the full variable domain is: DTGVSQNPRHKITKRGQNVTFRCDPISEHNRLYWYRQTLGQGPEFLTYFQNEAQLEKSRLLSDRFSAERPKGSFSTLEIQRTEQGDSAMYLCASSSATGGNQPQHFGDGTRLSIL.